Below, 26 T cell receptor beta chains from the same sample are listed, as sequenced in a study of blood T cell repertoires in COVID-19. Method: immunoSEQ multiplex PCR; TCRdb's copy keeps in-frame clones and lacks some. The profile shows fewer than 450,000 clones, 88% of them singletons. What was sequenced was PBMCs or T cells enriched from blood (not recorded which). The receptors shown here come from a woman in her late teens or twenties who had recovered from COVID-19.

The CDR3 coding sequence is TGTGCCAGCAGATACCGGGTAGGGGTGATGGCCTACGAGCAGTACTTC. Translation: CASRYRVGVMAYEQYF. V usage is TRBV6-5 and J usage is TRBJ2-7; D perhaps matches TRBD1 (5 bases). The CDR3 contains 16 residues. Germline V gives CDR1 MNHEY, CDR2 SVGAGI. Trimming removed 6 bases at V and 2 bases at J, with 20 bases between.

The chain recombines TRBV11-2 with TRBJ1-6; D may be TRBD1 (5 bases). V gave up 5 bases and J gave up 7 bases, with 12 bases separating them. The CDR3 sequence is 14 residues long. Germline values: CDR1 SGHAT, CDR2 FQNNGV. CDR3 residues: CASSPGHSNSPLHF. Written as DNA, the CDR3 is TGTGCCAGCAGCCCCGGACACTCGAATTCACCCCTCCACTTT.

The chain couples TRBV27 to TRBJ2-2, with TRBD1 matching over 8 bases. V dropped 0 bases and J dropped 4; count of bases not matched to a gene: 7. The CDR3 runs to 17 residues. In germline, CDR1 is MNHEY, CDR2 SMNVEV (reference sequence). The chain's CDR3 is CASSLSRAGGGTGELFF. The CDR3 DNA follows: TGTGCCAGCAGTTTATCGAGGGCAGGGGGCGGCACCGGGGAGCTGTTTTTT.

The CDR3 DNA follows: TGTGCCACTCAGGGTAGAGATCAGCCCCAGCATTTT. Its translation: CATQGRDQPQHF. The V gene is TRBV19, the J gene TRBJ1-5; D possibly corresponds to TRBD1 (5 bases). The CDR3 has 12 amino acids. Trimming took off 10 bases at V and 5 bases at J, with 12 bases between the two ends. Germline-derived CDR1 and CDR2 are LNHDA and SQIVND (reference sequence).

J is TRBJ2-7 and V is TRBV3-1 (or the pseudogene TRBV3-2); unclear D gene. Germline V lookup: CDR1 LGHDT, CDR2 YNNKEL (reference sequence). The V gene lost 0 bases and the J gene lost 2 bases, with 8 bases spanning the gap. The CDR3 has 14 amino acids. The DNA of the CDR3 is TGTGCCAGCAGCCAAGATCTGGCAGCCTACGAGCAGTACTTC. Translated, it gives CASSQDLAAYEQYF.

The rearrangement joins TRBV7-9 to TRBJ2-7; maybe TRBD2 (5 bases). V gave up 1 base and J gave up 0 bases, with 7 bases separating them. This CDR3 comprises 14 residues. Germline loops: CDR1 SEHNR, CDR2 FQNEAQ (reference sequence). The CDR3 region is CASSLERGSYEQYF. The CDR3 nucleotides are TGTGCCAGCAGCTTAGAACGGGGCTCCTACGAGCAGTACTTC.

The chain employs TRBV7-6 and TRBJ1-4, with TRBD1 matching over 8 bases. The CDR3 is 16 amino acids. Germline assignment: CDR1 SGHVS and CDR2 FNYEAQ. Losses at the gene ends were 5 bases for V and 2 bases for J; bases not matched to a gene: 7. CDR3 DNA: TGTGCCAGCAGCAATTCGGACAGGGCCACTAATGAAAAACTGTTTTTT. Its protein product is CASSNSDRATNEKLFF.

This chain connects TRBV29-1 to TRBJ2-5, with D perhaps matching TRBD2 (6 bases). With 7 bases removed from V and 4 bases from J, the gap between germline ends came to 22 bases. From germline, CDR1 is SQVTM and CDR2 ANQGSEA. This CDR3 is 15 amino acids long. The CDR3 nucleotides read TGCAGCGGACTAGTGGGGGAATTTGGGCTAGAGACCCAGTACTTC. It is translated as CSGLVGEFGLETQYF. The whole variable domain, remainder taken from reference TRBV29-1 and TRBJ2-5, is SAVISQKPSRDICQRGTSLTIQCQVDSQVTMMFWYRQQPGQSLTLIATANQGSEATYESGFVIDKFPISRPNLTFSTLTVSNMSPEDSSIYLCSGLVGEFGLETQYFGPGTRLLVL.

This chain uses TRBV24-1 with TRBJ2-3; D call uncertain. The germline V gene has CDR1 KGHDR and CDR2 SFDVKD. Trimming took 1 base from V and 4 from J, leaving 5 bases between them. The CDR3 is 13 amino acids. CDR3 sequence reads: CATSDFPADTQYF. As DNA, the CDR3 is TGTGCCACCAGTGATTTCCCCGCAGATACGCAGTATTTT.

The chain is built from TRBV9 and TRBJ2-1; 7 positions match TRBD2. CDR3 length: 17 amino acids. V lost 0 bases to trimming and J lost 4 bases; unmatched junction nucleotides: 10. Germline lookup yields CDR1 SGDLS and CDR2 YYNGEE. CDR3 amino acids: CASSVGDSGLLYNEQFF. Written as DNA, the CDR3 is TGTGCCAGCAGCGTAGGTGATAGCGGGCTACTATACAATGAGCAGTTCTTC.

This rearrangement joins TRBV10-3 to TRBJ1-1; TRBD1 agrees at 7 bases. J was trimmed by 3 bases and V by 2 bases; bases with no gene match: 6. Germline V gene sequence: CDR1 ENHRY, CDR2 SYGVKD. CDR3 length: 15 amino acids. CDR3 region: CAISEGVGTDTEAFF. The CDR3 DNA reads TGTGCCATCAGTGAGGGGGTCGGGACAGACACTGAAGCTTTCTTT.

The chain carries TRBV5-4 and TRBJ1-1; 11 bases are a match to TRBD1. J gave up 5 bases and V 3 bases, and 6 bases lay outside the gene matches. The CDR3 covers 15 residues. Germline values: CDR1 SGHNT, CDR2 YYREEE (reference sequence). CDR3 coding DNA: TGTGCCAGCAGCTCCGGGACAGGGGGTGCAACTGAAGCTTTCTTT. Protein product: CASSSGTGGATEAFF.

This rearrangement joins TRBV7-2 to TRBJ1-2; 11 bases fit TRBD1. CDR3 length: 14 amino acids. Germline assignment: CDR1 SGHTA and CDR2 FQGNSA. J lost 8 bases, V lost 5 bases, and 7 bases had no gene match. DNA of the CDR3: TGTGCCAGCAGCATCGGACAGGGGGCGGTGGGCTACACCTTC. Protein sequence: CASSIGQGAVGYTF.

This chain joins TRBV5-1 and TRBJ2-3, with TRBD1 as a possible D gene (5 bases). The ends were cut back, 2 bases at V and 1 base at J, with 11 bases in the middle. The CDR3 is 15 amino acids. Germline-derived CDR1 and CDR2 are SGHRS and YFSETQ. CDR3 in DNA: TGCGCCAGCAGCTTAGTAGGGGCCCGCACAGATACGCAGTATTTT. It codes for CASSLVGARTDTQYF.

The V gene is TRBV5-1, the J gene TRBJ2-7, with 12 bases matching TRBD2. The CDR3 is 17 amino acids. From germline, CDR1 is SGHRS and CDR2 YFSETQ. V lost 0 bases to trimming and J lost 2 bases; unmatched junction nucleotides: 6. The chain's CDR3 is CASSLGPLAGGAYEQYF. Written as DNA, the CDR3 is TGCGCCAGCAGCTTGGGCCCACTAGCGGGGGGTGCCTACGAGCAGTACTTC. The whole variable domain, remainder taken from reference TRBV5-1 and TRBJ2-7, is KAGVTQTPRYLIKTRGQQVTLSCSPISGHRSVSWYQQTPGQGLQFLFEYFSETQRNKGNFPGRFSGRQFSNSRSEMNVSTLELGDSALYLCASSLGPLAGGAYEQYFGPGTRLTVT.

The chain is built from TRBV4-1 and TRBJ1-1, with D possibly being TRBD1 (5 bases). Germline V gene lookup returns CDR1 MGHRA and CDR2 YSYEKL. Trimming removed 0 bases from V and 0 bases from J, with 14 bases in between. This CDR3 region has 17 residues. The CDR3 coding sequence is TGCGCCAGCAGCCAAGAACCGGGGGTGATAATGAACACTGAAGCTTTCTTT. This encodes CASSQEPGVIMNTEAFF.

V usage is TRBV5-4 and J usage is TRBJ2-1; 15 bases match TRBD2. This CDR3 spans 16 amino acids. Trimming took 4 bases from V and 6 from J; bases not matched to a gene: 5. Germline V gives CDR1 SGHNT, CDR2 YYREEE (reference sequence). The CDR3 region has the DNA TGTGCCAGCAGCGCCGGGACTAGCGGGGGGATCAATGAGCAGTTCTTC. Its protein is CASSAGTSGGINEQFF.

The chain is built from TRBV5-6 and TRBJ2-7; perhaps TRBD1 as D (5 bases). V shed 4 bases and J shed 0 bases, with 14 bases lying between them. CDR1 is SGHDT, CDR2 YYEEEE, per germline. CDR3 size: 15 residues. The CDR3 DNA reads as TGTGCCAGCAGCCCAAGACAGAGGAGCTCCTACGAGCAGTACTTC. Encoded protein: CASSPRQRSSYEQYF.

V is TRBV19 and J is TRBJ1-5; a possible D gene is TRBD1 (6 bases). V shed 7 bases and J shed 2 bases, with 12 bases lying between them. CDR1 is LNHDA and CDR2 is SQIVND in the germline V gene (reference sequence). The CDR3 covers 14 residues. CDR3 sequence reads: CASNSAGGNQPQHF. The CDR3 DNA reads TGTGCCAGTAATAGCGCAGGGGGCAATCAGCCCCAGCATTTT.

This sequence joins TRBV12-3 or TRBV12-4 and TRBJ1-2, with D uncertain. With 0 bases removed from V and 4 bases from J, the gap between germline ends came to 6 bases. CDR3 length: 13 amino acids. CDR3 sequence (DNA): TGTGCCAGCAGTTTAGCGGCATCCTATGGCTACACCTTC. Encoded protein: CASSLAASYGYTF.

This chain links TRBV6-1 with TRBJ2-7, with D maybe TRBD1 (6 bases). The germline V gene has CDR1 MNHNS and CDR2 SASEGT. V was trimmed by 3 bases and J by 4 bases, leaving 13 bases between them. This CDR3 is built from 14 residues. DNA of the CDR3: TGTGCCAGCAGTGACGGGACACCCAATTACGAGCAGTACTTC. The encoded protein is CASSDGTPNYEQYF.

The chain has TRBV4-1 and TRBJ1-1; D call uncertain. The germline gives CDR1 MGHRA, CDR2 YSYEKL. Trimming shortened V by 0 bases and J by 0 bases, and 8 bases separated the two germline ends. The CDR3 length is 15 residues. CDR3 nucleotide sequence: TGCGCCAGCAGCCAAGACTGGCAGATGAACACTGAAGCTTTCTTT. Amino acids: CASSQDWQMNTEAFF.

The chain recombines TRBV28 with TRBJ2-1, with 13 bases matching TRBD2. Germline CDR1 reads MDHEN; CDR2 reads SYDVKM. This CDR3 is 16 amino acids long. The junction had 6 bases not matched to a gene; V was cut back by 2 bases and J by 8 bases. The CDR3 bases are TGTGCCAGCAGTTTACCAGGACTAGCGGGGGTATATGAGCAGTTCTTC. This codes for CASSLPGLAGVYEQFF.

V usage is TRBV29-1 and J usage is TRBJ2-3; D unresolved. Germline V CDR1 and CDR2: SQVTM, ANQGSEA. CDR3 length: 12 amino acids. Trimming cost V 1 base and J 10 bases, with 12 bases left between them. The chain's CDR3 is CSVEASYLAQYF. The CDR3 coding sequence is TGCAGCGTTGAAGCGTCCTACCTTGCGCAGTATTTT.

J is TRBJ2-6 and V is TRBV6-5, with a weak D call TRBD2 (5 bases). The CDR3 is 15 residues long. The germline V and J ends were trimmed by 6 bases and 4 bases, with 13 bases remaining between them. The germline CDR1 and CDR2 sequences are MNHEY and SVGAGI. The chain's CDR3 is CASRSGNEGANVLTF. In nucleotides, the CDR3 is TGTGCCAGCAGATCCGGGAACGAGGGGGCCAACGTCCTGACTTTC.

The chain joins TRBV5-1 to TRBJ2-2; TRBD1 matches 8 bases. The CDR3 spans 16 residues. The germline gives CDR1 SGHRS, CDR2 YFSETQ. J lost 5 bases, V lost 1 base, and 7 bases had no gene match. The CDR3, as DNA: TGCGCCAGCAGCTTGACCGGCAGGGGGCGGACCGGGGAGCTGTTTTTT. This sequence encodes CASSLTGRGRTGELFF.